This T cell receptor (beta chain) was documented in a study of vaccination and CD4 T cells after COVID-19. This CDR3 spans 16 amino acids. J was trimmed by 0 bases and V by 6 bases; bases with no gene match: 7. CDR1 and CDR2 (germline): DFQATT, SNEGSKA (reference sequence). Treatment denoted: approximately nine-day PBMC culture with coronavirus spike peptide pools or control peptides (ViraFEST assay). Ahead of the COVID-19 pandemic (2011-2018), the CD4+ T cells of the unexposed donor were collected. Cultured CD4+ T cells had their DNA profiled by the Oncomine TCR Beta short-read assay. Once CD4+ T cells had been cultured, genomic DNA was extracted from them. TCRdb fed the PCR reads into MiXCR, producing one record per CDR3 protein. The sample yields roughly 9,200 distinct CDR3 sequences, roughly 27% seen once. In this sample, this clonotype turned up a few times. The antigen is unknown.

The chain is built from TRBV20-1 and TRBJ2-2, with 10 bases aligning to TRBD2. What was sequenced was CD4+ T cells from blood, cultured in vitro. The sequence was collected from a human donor in good health. For the CDR3, the DNA is TGCAGTGCCTTTCTAGCGGGAGACTCGAACACCGGGGAGCTGTTTTTT. It codes for CSAFLAGDSNTGELFF.